Listed here is a single TCR beta chain. Residents of 24 US areas, aged 18 to 89 years, made up the participants. Allocation to cohorts depended on clinical history reported by the participants. Original handling: Estimated nucleated cell counts came from reference gene primer amplification. TCRdb's copy holds only in-frame clones and misses some; the assay was immunoSEQ multiplex PCR. V and J calls plus clone size are reproduced from that table; the DNA served to infer D and trimming. This sample yields about 170,000 clones, of which around 80% are seen a single time; over 15% belongs to the top ten. The data derive from a study of blood T cell repertoires in COVID-19. Background on the study: Recovery meant two consecutive negative NP/OP PCR tests, professional clearance, or resolved symptoms.

The CDR3 has 16 residues. The V gene's germline CDR1 is LGHNA and CDR2 YSLEER. With 4 bases clipped from V and 2 bases from J, the junction kept 4 bases outside the gene matches. This clonotype was sampled from a woman between 70 and 85 years old in a cohort exposed to, infected with or recovered from COVID-19 (not recorded which). V is TRBV4-3 and J is TRBJ2-7; 14 bases align to TRBD2. The sequenced sample consisted of PBMCs or T cells enriched from blood (not recorded which). The CDR3 DNA is TGCGCCAGCAGCCCCGGGACTAGCGGGAGAACCTACGAGCAGTACTTC. Encoded protein: CASSPGTSGRTYEQYF.